Here is one T cell receptor beta chain with its context. This specimen belongs to a study of blood T cell repertoires in COVID-19. For the study at large: Sites across the United States, Italy and Spain contributed samples from acute and convalescent COVID-19.

In the authors' workflow: From reference gene primer amplification, estimates of nucleated cell counts were derived. Here immunoSEQ multiplex PCR was the method, and the copy in TCRdb shows in-frame clones only, minus some. V, J and clone size reflect that table, while D and trimming were determined from the DNA. In the table there are 110,000 to 150,000 clones, roughly 79% of which are singletons. The length of the CDR3 is 16 residues. The germline CDR1 and CDR2 sequences are SGDLS and YYNGEE. The V and J ends lost 1 base and 1 base, in that order; junction bases with no gene match: 5. The V call is TRBV9, the J call TRBJ2-1; TRBD1 matches at 7 bases. This receptor was taken from a woman aged 55-75 years with acute or convalescent COVID-19. Sequencing was done on a sample of peripheral blood. The CDR3 loop reads CASSVMGQPSYNEQFF. The CDR3 nucleotides read TGTGCCAGCAGCGTAATGGGACAGCCTTCCTACAATGAGCAGTTCTTC.